This passage covers 9 T cell receptor beta chains from one sample sequenced in a study of Tregs in tolerant kidney transplant recipients. Related graft donors supplied nonmyeloablative bone marrow transplants, and mixed chimerism was transient. Using immunoSEQ multiplex PCR, the repertoire was profiled, and TCRdb retains in-frame clones only, with some absent. The sample gives approximately 90,000 clones, 93% of which show up once; roughly 1.7% is in the top ten. Sequences were derived from CD4+ T cells from blood (PBMCs), sampled 12 months after the transplant. The receptor source for this set is a human patient who received a combined kidney and bone marrow transplant. The graft donor may be the source of some T cells.

The rearrangement uses TRBV5-8 and TRBJ2-7; D is possibly TRBD1 (8 bases). The germline V gene has CDR1 SGHTS and CDR2 YDEGEE. V was trimmed by 6 bases and J by 7 bases, leaving 20 bases between them. The CDR3 covers 14 residues. CDR3 nucleotides: TGTGCCAGCAACCACGGACAGGGAGGGACGGAGCAGTACTTC. Protein sequence: CASNHGQGGTEQYF. Supplemented by reference TRBV5-8 and TRBJ2-7, the full variable domain reads EAGVTQSPTHLIKTRGQQATLRCSPISGHTSVYWYQQALGLGLQFLLWYDEGEERNRGNFPPRFSGRQFPNYSSELNVNALELEDSALYLCASNHGQGGTEQYFGPGTRLTVT.

This clone was seen only a few times. The chain has TRBV7-2 and TRBJ2-5, with 7 bases lining up with TRBD2. Germline V gene data show CDR1 as SGHTA and CDR2 as FQGNSA. V gave up 3 bases and J gave up 4 bases; unmatched junction bases: 2. This CDR3 contains 13 residues. In DNA form, the CDR3 reads TGTGCCAGCAGCTTTACGGGGGGAGAGACCCAGTACTTC. Translated: CASSFTGGETQYF.

The chain couples TRBV5-6 to TRBJ1-2, with 9 bases identical to TRBD1. Germline trimming cut 0 bases from V and 4 bases from J; bases unmatched to any gene: 13. The CDR3 sequence is 18 residues long. Germline CDR1 reads SGHDT; CDR2 reads YYEEEE. CDR3 DNA sequence: TGTGCCAGCAGCTTGGTAGAGACAGGGGGGCGCGAGATCTATGGCTACACCTTC. It encodes CASSLVETGGREIYGYTF.

This chain links TRBV7-8 with TRBJ1-2; TRBD1 might be the D (5 bases). Germline CDR1 SGHVS, CDR2 FQNEAQ. CDR3 length equals 16 residues. V dropped 6 bases and J dropped 7 bases, with 24 bases sitting between them. Here the CDR3 reads CASSRIGKSRAAGYTF. Written as DNA, the CDR3 is TGTGCCAGCAGTCGAATAGGGAAATCCAGGGCGGCTGGCTACACCTTC.

The CDR3 sequence is CASSYDSQNTGELFF. In DNA, the CDR3 is TGTGCCAGCTCCTATGACTCCCAGAACACCGGGGAGCTGTTTTTT. The rearrangement uses TRBV18 and TRBJ2-2; D remains unclear. The germline V gene has CDR1 KGHSH and CDR2 LQKENI. The CDR3 runs to 15 residues. V was clipped by 6 bases and J by 1 base, with 12 bases between them.

The rearrangement links TRBV7-9 to TRBJ2-5, with TRBD1 identical over 7 bases. The germline gives CDR1 SEHNR, CDR2 FQNEAQ (reference sequence). The CDR3 is 16 residues long. Trimming took 2 bases from V and 5 from J; bases not matched to a gene: 11. CDR3 coding DNA: TGTGCCAGCAGCTTAAAGGTGGGACAGACCCGGGAGACCCAGTACTTC. Translation: CASSLKVGQTRETQYF.

This chain links TRBV7-3 with TRBJ2-5; D may be TRBD1 (6 bases). Germline V gene data show CDR1 as SGHTA and CDR2 as FQGTGA. The CDR3 is 14 residues long. V was trimmed by 2 bases and J by 1 base, leaving 8 bases between them. The CDR3 loop reads CASSLGQPQETQYF. In DNA, the CDR3 is TGTGCCAGCAGCTTAGGACAGCCCCAAGAGACCCAGTACTTC.

The V call is TRBV19, the J call TRBJ2-5; 9 bases match TRBD1. The germline gives CDR1 LNHDA, CDR2 SQIVND (reference sequence). The CDR3 has 13 residues. V shed 6 bases and J 4 bases; nucleotides not matched to a gene: 3. CDR3 amino acids: CASRDRGLETQYF. DNA of the CDR3: TGTGCCAGTAGGGACAGGGGACTAGAGACCCAGTACTTC.

Details on this clone: One end of the junction varies from germline; a read error may be responsible. In the same sample, other DNA sequences code for this CDR3. This chain connects TRBV28 to TRBJ1-6; weak D call: TRBD1 (6 bases). The CDR3 is 16 residues long. Germline values: CDR1 MDHEN, CDR2 SYDVKM. CDR3 loop: CASSPAGQSNNSPLHF. For the CDR3, the DNA is TGTGCCAGCAGTCCCGCCGGACAGTCCAATAATTCCCCCCTCCACTTT.